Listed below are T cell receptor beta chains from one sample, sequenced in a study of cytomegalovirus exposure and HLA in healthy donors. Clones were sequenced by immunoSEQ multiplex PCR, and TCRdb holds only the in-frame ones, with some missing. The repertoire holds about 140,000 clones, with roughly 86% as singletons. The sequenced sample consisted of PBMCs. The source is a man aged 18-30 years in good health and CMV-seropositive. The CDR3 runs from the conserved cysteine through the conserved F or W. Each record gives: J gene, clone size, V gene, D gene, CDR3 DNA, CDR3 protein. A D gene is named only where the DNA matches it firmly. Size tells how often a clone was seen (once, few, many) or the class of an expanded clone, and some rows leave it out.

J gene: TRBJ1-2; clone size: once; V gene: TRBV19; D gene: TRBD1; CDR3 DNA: TGTGCCAGTAGGCCAGGGGGCGCGAACTATGGCTACACCTTC; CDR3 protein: CASRPGGANYGYTF
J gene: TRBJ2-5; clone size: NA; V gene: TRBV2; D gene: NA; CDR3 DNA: TGTGCCAGCAGCCGCTCGGGTGGCGGGCAAGAGACCCAGTACTTC; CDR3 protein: CASSRSGGGQETQYF
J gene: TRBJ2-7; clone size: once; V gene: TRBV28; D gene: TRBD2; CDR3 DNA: TGTGCCAGCAGTCCACAATCTAGCGGTTCCTACGAGCAGTACTTC; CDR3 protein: CASSPQSSGSYEQYF
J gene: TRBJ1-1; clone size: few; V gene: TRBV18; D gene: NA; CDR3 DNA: TGTGCCAGCTCGTACAGGGTTGAGGCCCTCATGAACACTGAAGCTTTCTTT; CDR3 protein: CASSYRVEALMNTEAFF
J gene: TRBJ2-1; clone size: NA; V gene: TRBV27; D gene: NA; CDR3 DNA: TGTGCCAGCAGTTCCCCGTCGAAGAGCTCCTACAATGAGCAGTTCTTC; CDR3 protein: CASSSPSKSSYNEQFF
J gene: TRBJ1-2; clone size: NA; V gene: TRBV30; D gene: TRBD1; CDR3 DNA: TGTGCCTGGAGTGTACAGGGGGGGACCCCCTCCACCTTC; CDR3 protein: CAWSVQGGTPSTF
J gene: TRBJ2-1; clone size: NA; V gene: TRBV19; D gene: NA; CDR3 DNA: TGTGCCAGTAGGAGACAGGACAATGAGCAGTTCTTC; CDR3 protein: CASRRQDNEQFF
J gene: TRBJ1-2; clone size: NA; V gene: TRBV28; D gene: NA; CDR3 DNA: TGTGCCAGCAGAGATCCAGGGACTTATGGCTACACCTTC; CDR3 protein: CASRDPGTYGYTF
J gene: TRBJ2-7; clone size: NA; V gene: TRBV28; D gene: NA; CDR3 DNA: TGTGCCAGCAGTTTGGGGGACCCGACAGGAGCCTACGAGCAGTACTTC; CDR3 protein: CASSLGDPTGAYEQYF
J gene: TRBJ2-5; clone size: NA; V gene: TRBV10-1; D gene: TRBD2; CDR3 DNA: TGCGCCAGCAGTACGACTAGCGAGTACCAAGAGACCCAGTACTTC; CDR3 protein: CASSTTSEYQETQYF
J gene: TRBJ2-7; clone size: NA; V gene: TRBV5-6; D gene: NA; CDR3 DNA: TGTGCCAGCAGCTTGGGCGGGTCCGACTACGAGCAGTACTTC; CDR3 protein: CASSLGGSDYEQYF
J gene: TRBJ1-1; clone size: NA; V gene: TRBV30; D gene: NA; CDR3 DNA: TGTGCCTGGAGTCCTACTCGATCTGAAGCTTTCTTT; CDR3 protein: CAWSPTRSEAFF
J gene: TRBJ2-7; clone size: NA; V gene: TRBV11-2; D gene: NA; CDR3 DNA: TGTGCCAGCAGCTCTGCAGGGGCGCCCTACGAGCAGTACTTC; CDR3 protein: CASSSAGAPYEQYF
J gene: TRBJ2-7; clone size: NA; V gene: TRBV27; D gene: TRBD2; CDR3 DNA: TGTGCCAGCAGTGGTACTAGCGGAGGCGGGTACGAGCAGTACTTC; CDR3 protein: CASSGTSGGGYEQYF
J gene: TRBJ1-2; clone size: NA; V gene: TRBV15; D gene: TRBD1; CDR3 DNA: TGTGCCACCAGCGGAACAAGGACAGGGGGAGACGGCTACACCTTC; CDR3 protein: CATSGTRTGGDGYTF
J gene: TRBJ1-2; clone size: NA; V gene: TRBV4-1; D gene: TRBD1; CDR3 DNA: TGCGCCAGCAGCCCGAGGGGACAGGGGAACCCCCTTAACTATGGCTACACCTTC; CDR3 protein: CASSPRGQGNPLNYGYTF
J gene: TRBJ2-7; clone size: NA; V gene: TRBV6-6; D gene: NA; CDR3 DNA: TGTGCCAGCAGTTACTCTACAGGGTACGAGCAGTACTTC; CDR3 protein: CASSYSTGYEQYF
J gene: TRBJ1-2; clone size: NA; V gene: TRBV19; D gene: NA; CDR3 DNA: TGTGCCAGTAGTATTTCACAGGCCGACGACTATGGCTACACCTTC; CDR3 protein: CASSISQADDYGYTF
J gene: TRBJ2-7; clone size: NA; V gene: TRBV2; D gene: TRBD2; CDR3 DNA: TGTGCCAGCAGGGAGGGAGCGGGAGGATCCTACGAGCAGTACTTC; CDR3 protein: CASREGAGGSYEQYF
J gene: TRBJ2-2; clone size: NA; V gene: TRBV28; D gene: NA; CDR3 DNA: TGTGCCAGCAGTTTAGCAGGACTTGGCTCGACCGGGGAGCTGTTTTTT; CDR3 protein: CASSLAGLGSTGELFF
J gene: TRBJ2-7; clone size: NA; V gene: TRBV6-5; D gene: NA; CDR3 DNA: TGTGCCAGCAGTTACTCGTTGGCCGGGAACTCCTACGAGCAGTACTTC; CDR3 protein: CASSYSLAGNSYEQYF
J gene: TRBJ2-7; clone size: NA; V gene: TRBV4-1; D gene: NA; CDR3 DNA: TGCGCCAGCAGCCAATCGCCGGTTTACGAGCAGTACTTC; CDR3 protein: CASSQSPVYEQYF
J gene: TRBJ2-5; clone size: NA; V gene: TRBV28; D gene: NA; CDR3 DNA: TGTGCCAGCCGCCGAGGGCTAGCCCAAGAGACCCAGTACTTC; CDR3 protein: CASRRGLAQETQYF
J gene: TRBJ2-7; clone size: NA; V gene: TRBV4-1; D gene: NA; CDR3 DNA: TGCGCCAGCAGCCAATCCCAGGCGCTCTACGAGCAGTACTTC; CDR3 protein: CASSQSQALYEQYF
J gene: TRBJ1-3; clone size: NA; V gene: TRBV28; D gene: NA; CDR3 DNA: TGTGCCAGCAGGCCAGGCAACTCTGGAAACACCATATATTTT; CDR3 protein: CASRPGNSGNTIYF
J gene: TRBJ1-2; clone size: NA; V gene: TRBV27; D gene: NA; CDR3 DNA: TGTGCCAGCAGTCTCGACGGTGGGTCGGGAGGCTACACCTTC; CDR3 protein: CASSLDGGSGGYTF
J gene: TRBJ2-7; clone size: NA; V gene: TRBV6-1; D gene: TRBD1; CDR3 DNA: TGTGCCGGAGGAAGGGACAGGGAAAAGCGACAGTACTTC; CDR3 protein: CAGGRDREKRQYF
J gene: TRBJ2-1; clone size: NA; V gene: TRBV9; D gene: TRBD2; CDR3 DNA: TGTGCCAGCAGCGTAGAAGGCGGGAGCTCCTACAATGAGCAGTTCTTC; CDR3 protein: CASSVEGGSSYNEQFF
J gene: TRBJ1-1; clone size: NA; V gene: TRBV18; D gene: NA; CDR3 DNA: TGTGCCAGCTCACCCTACAGGGATTCGGCTGAAGCTTTCTTT; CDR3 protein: CASSPYRDSAEAFF